This entry features one T cell receptor beta chain sequence. Its antigen is unknown. The source of the sample is a study of human T cells and chemical hapten exposure. Study context: Throughout the approximately 24-week study, diphenylcyclopropenone was applied weekly to the patients' scalps. Patients, chiefly female, had alopecia areata, totalis or universalis. Study outcomes and limitations: There were significantly more large CDR3 similarity clusters among expanded TCRs than among controls.

Individual cDNA molecules received unique molecular identifiers in the library. Via MiXCR, TCRdb re-called the RACE reads, giving one row per CDR3 protein. The sample yields 380,000 or so distinct CDR3 sequences, approximately 5% seen once. Time point of the sample: patch test 1, 2 weeks after DPC sensitization. As to treatment: therapeutic diphenylcyclopropenone sensitization with weekly scalp DPC. In germline, CDR1 is SGHVS, CDR2 FNYEAQ. The CDR3 is made up of 13 amino acids. Trimming removed 1 base at V and 6 bases at J, with 10 bases between. V usage is TRBV7-6 and J usage is TRBJ2-7, with unresolved D. This clonotype was sampled from a woman in her forties or fifties with alopecia areata. Some clones in this sample may be carry-over from other donors' samples. The input for sequencing was whole blood, taken in connection with sensitization to the hapten diphenylcyclopropenone (DPC). Written as DNA, the CDR3 is TGTGCCAGCAGCTTAGAAAGCCGGGCCGAGCAGTACTTC. This codes for CASSLESRAEQYF.